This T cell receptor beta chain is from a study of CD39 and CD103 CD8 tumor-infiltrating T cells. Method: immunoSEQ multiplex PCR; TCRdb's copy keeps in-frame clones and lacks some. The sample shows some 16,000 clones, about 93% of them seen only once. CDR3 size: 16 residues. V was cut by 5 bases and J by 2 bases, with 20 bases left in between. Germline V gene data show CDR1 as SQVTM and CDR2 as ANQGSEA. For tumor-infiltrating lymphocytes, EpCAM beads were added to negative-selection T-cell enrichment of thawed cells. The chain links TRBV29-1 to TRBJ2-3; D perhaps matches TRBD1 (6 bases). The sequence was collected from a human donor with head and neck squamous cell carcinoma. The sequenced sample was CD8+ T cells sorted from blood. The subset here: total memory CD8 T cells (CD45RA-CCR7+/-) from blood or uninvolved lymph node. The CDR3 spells CSVQGSDRGNTDTQYF. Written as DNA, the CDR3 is TGCAGCGTTCAGGGTTCGGACAGAGGAAACACAGATACGCAGTATTTT.